This T cell receptor (beta chain) came from a study of shared clonotypes between healthy human individuals. Study information: For every donor, three CD4 naive, three CD4 memory, two CD8 naive and one CD8 memory plates were used.

Study conclusions and caveats: When compared with the clonotypes that were shared by all four sorted-subset donors, the non-shared clonotypes turned out to have lower generation probabilities.

To note about this clone: Its antigen is as yet unknown.

Once extracted for a subset, genomic DNA was divided evenly among several immunoSEQ plates. Profiling relied on immunoSEQ multiplex PCR, and the TCRdb table lists in-frame clones only, not all of them. The sample has 2 million to 3 million clones; 80% to 95% are singletons. The CDR3 loop spans 13 amino acids. With 7 bases removed from V and 7 bases from J, the gap between germline ends came to 17 bases. The V gene's germline CDR1 is SGHKS and CDR2 YYEKEE (reference sequence). Sequences were obtained from naive CD4+ T cells from PBMCs. Subset here: CD45RA+ positively selected. The chain carries TRBV5-5 and TRBJ1-1; no reliable D call. The sequence derives from a man between 18 and 35 years old in good health. Some clones in this sample may be carry-over from other donors' samples. The CDR3 loop is CASQFTPGVEAFF. The CDR3 coding sequence is TGTGCCAGCCAATTCACCCCGGGTGTTGAAGCTTTCTTT.